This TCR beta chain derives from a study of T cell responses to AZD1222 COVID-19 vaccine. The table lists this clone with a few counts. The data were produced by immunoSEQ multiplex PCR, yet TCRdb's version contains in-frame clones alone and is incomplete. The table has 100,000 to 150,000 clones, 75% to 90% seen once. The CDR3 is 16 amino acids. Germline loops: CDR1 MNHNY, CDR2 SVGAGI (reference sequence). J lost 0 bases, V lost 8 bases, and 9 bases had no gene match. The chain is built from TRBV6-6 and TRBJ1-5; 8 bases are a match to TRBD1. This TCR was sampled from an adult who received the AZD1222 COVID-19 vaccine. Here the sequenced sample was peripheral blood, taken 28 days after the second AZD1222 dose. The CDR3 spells CASSTGEIYSNQPQHF. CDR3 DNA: TGTGCCAGCTCGACAGGGGAAATTTATAGCAATCAGCCCCAGCATTTT.